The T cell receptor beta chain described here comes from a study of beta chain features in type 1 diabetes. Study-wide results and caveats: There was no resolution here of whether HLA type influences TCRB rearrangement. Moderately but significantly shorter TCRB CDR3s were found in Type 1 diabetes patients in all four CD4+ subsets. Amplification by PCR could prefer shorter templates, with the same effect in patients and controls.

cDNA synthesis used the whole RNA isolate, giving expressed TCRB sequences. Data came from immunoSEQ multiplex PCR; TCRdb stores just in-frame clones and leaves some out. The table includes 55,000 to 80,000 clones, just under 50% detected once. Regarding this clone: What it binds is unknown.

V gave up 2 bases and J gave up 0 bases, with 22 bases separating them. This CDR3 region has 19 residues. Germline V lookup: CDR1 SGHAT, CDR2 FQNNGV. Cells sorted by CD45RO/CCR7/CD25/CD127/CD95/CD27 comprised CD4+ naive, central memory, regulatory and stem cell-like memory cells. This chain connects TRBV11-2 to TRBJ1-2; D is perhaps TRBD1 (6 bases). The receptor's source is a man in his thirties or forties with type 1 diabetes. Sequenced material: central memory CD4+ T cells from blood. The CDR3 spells CASSLLRQVESGANYGYTF. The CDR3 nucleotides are TGTGCCAGCAGCTTATTAAGACAGGTCGAATCCGGAGCTAACTATGGCTACACCTTC. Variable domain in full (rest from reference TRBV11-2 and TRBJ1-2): EAGVAQSPRYKIIEKRQSVAFWCNPISGHATLYWYQQILGQGPKLLIQFQNNGVVDDSQLPKDRFSAERLKGVDSTLKIQPAKLEDSAVYLCASSLLRQVESGANYGYTFGSGTRLTVV.